Below, one T cell receptor beta chain is given with its context. Its matching antigen is unknown. The sample is drawn from a study of T cell responses to AZD1222 COVID-19 vaccine. This table comes from immunoSEQ multiplex PCR, and its TCRdb copy is limited to in-frame clones, with some not included. Counted here are approximately 150,000 clones, approximately 90% occurring once; the ten biggest clones make up less than 1.5%. Points from the study as a whole: Reportedly, close to half of spike-specific TCRs are directed against unmutated variant regions. Scientists sampled the repertoires only once the peak T cell response had passed. Recipients of AZD1222 seropositive at baseline numbered only five or six. Donors were mostly white British, more females; clonal diversity possibly underestimated.

Germline CDR1 and CDR2: MDHEN and SYDVKM. V lost 5 bases, J lost 7 bases, and 12 bases lay in between. The CDR3 covers 13 residues. The TCR comes from an adult who received the AZD1222 COVID-19 vaccine. Sequenced material: peripheral blood, taken 28 days after the second AZD1222 dose. This chain connects TRBV28 to TRBJ1-5, with D unclear. The CDR3 protein is CASSGVLGQPQHF. CDR3 in DNA: TGTGCCAGCAGTGGGGTCCTGGGGCAGCCCCAGCATTTT. Full variable domain (rest looked up from reference TRBV28 and TRBJ1-5): DVKVTQSSRYLVKRTGEKVFLECVQDMDHENMFWYRQDPGLGLRLIYFSYDVKMKEKGDIPEGYSVSREKKERFSLILESASTNQTSMYLCASSGVLGQPQHFGDGTRLSIL.